This entry is about one TCR beta chain. Its antigen is as yet unknown. Clones were sequenced by immunoSEQ multiplex PCR, and TCRdb holds only the in-frame ones, with some missing. The sample lists over 130,000 clones, around nine tenths occurring once. With V trimmed by 2 bases and J by 9 bases, 14 bases remained unmatched. This CDR3 region has 16 residues. Germline CDR1 reads KGHSH; CDR2 reads LQKENI. These data come from a study of cytomegalovirus exposure and HLA in healthy donors. Study conclusions and caveats: The authors listed 180 or so TCR beta chains as cytomegalovirus-associated.

This TCR was sampled from a man aged 18 to 30 in good health and CMV-seropositive. Sequenced material: PBMCs. V usage is TRBV18 and J usage is TRBJ2-3, with 7 bases identical to TRBD1. The CDR3 loop is CASSPSDRVLTGTQYF. CDR3 sequence (DNA): TGTGCCAGCTCACCATCCGACAGGGTTTTAACAGGGACGCAGTATTTT.